This TCR beta chain was recorded in a study of T cell responses to AZD1222 COVID-19 vaccine. Whole-study findings and limits: Just 5 to 7 AZD1222 recipients were seropositive at baseline.

In the case of this clone: Its antigen is undetermined.

The method was immunoSEQ multiplex PCR; TCRdb's version includes in-frame clones alone and lacks a portion of them. The data contain fewer than 140,000 clones, less than 95% of them seen just once; the ten biggest clones take up roughly 8%. Per germline, CDR1 LGHDT and CDR2 YNNKEL (reference sequence). Germline trimming cut 4 bases from V and 8 bases from J; bases unmatched to any gene: 20. This CDR3 has 18 amino acids. The sequence came from an adult who received the AZD1222 COVID-19 vaccine. The material was peripheral blood, obtained 28 days after the second AZD1222 dose. The genes are TRBV3-1 (or the pseudogene TRBV3-2) and TRBJ1-2; 9 nucleotides match TRBD1. In DNA, the CDR3 is TGTGCCAGCAGCCTATTGTTGGGACAGGGAGGGACATCTGGCGGCTACACCTTC. It specifies CASSLLLGQGGTSGGYTF.